This paragraph covers one T cell receptor (beta chain) sequence. One junction end disagrees with the germline gene, perhaps due to a read error. The CDR3 length is 15 residues. Looked up from germline, CDR1 is SGHTA and CDR2 is FQGNSA. Amplification used 60 Vbeta primers and 13 Jbeta primers. Libraries were prepared by immunoSEQ multiplex PCR; TCRdb keeps only in-frame clonotypes and omits some of them. The data contain around 75,000 clones, 70% to 80% of them singletons. The data belong to a study of cytomegalovirus exposure and HLA in healthy donors. Specimen: PBMCs. V and J are TRBV7-2 and TRBJ2-7; 9 bases align to TRBD2. The TCR comes from a man aged 35-49 years in good health and CMV-seronegative. CDR3 sequence (DNA): TGTTCCAGCATCCCCGGGGGCGGGGGGGCAAACGAGCAGTACTTC. This translates into CSSIPGGGGANEQYF.